This T cell receptor beta chain was retrieved from a study of blood T cell repertoires in COVID-19. Study background: Acute and convalescent COVID-19 specimens originated in the United States, Italy and Spain. The cDNA or gDNA used as material had been derived from T cells, B-cell-depleted T cells, or PBMCs.

V was clipped by 9 bases and J by 0 bases, with 14 bases between them. CDR1 and CDR2 from the germline V gene are MNHEY and SVGAGI. The CDR3 consists of 15 residues. This clone appeared once. Original processing notes: Estimates of nucleated cell counts were drawn from the amplification of reference gene primers. Generated by immunoSEQ multiplex PCR, the TCRdb table keeps only in-frame clones and is missing some. V and J calls and clone size are those listed in that table; D and trimming were worked out from the DNA. The sample holds 250,000 or so clones, approximately 92% seen once. Sequencing used peripheral blood. V usage is TRBV6-5 and J usage is TRBJ2-2; a possible D gene is TRBD1 (6 bases). This TCR was recovered from a middle-aged woman who had recovered from COVID-19. CDR3 DNA sequence: TGTGCCAGTAACCCCCGGGACACGAACACCGGGGAGCTGTTTTTT. Residues: CASNPRDTNTGELFF.